This entry is about one T cell receptor beta chain. The target antigen is unknown. This sample was taken from a study of radiation and T cells in renal cell carcinoma. Looking at the study overall: Nephrectomy followed 15 Gy stereotactic body radiation by 4 weeks.

Profiling relied on immunoSEQ multiplex PCR, and the TCRdb table lists in-frame clones only, not all of them. The sample has over 120,000 clones, over 75% seen once. Study outcomes and limitations: Top tumor clonotypes rose in blood 2 weeks post-radiation, then contracted.

Indicated time point: baseline pretreatment blood. Treatment described: 15 Gy SBRT to primary tumor, nephrectomy 4 weeks later. This clonotype was obtained from a woman between 45 and 65 years old with renal cell carcinoma. Here the sequenced sample was blood, taken from a patient whose treatment included radiotherapy and nephrectomy.

The CDR3 is CASSDTWQPNTEAFF. CDR3 bases: TGTGCCAGCAGTGATACGTGGCAGCCGAACACTGAAGCTTTCTTT. V is TRBV2 and J is TRBJ1-1; unclear D gene. V shed 3 bases and J shed 1 base, with 12 bases lying between them. CDR1 is SNHLY and CDR2 is FYNNEI in the germline V gene. The CDR3 spans 15 residues. Full variable domain (remainder filled in from reference TRBV2 and TRBJ1-1): EPEVTQTPSHQVTQMGQEVILRCVPISNHLYFYWYRQILGQKVEFLVSFYNNEISEKSEIFDDQFSVERPDGSNFTLKIRSTKLEDSAMYFCASSDTWQPNTEAFFGQGTRLTVV.